This T cell receptor (beta chain) was captured in a study of T-cell reconstitution after alpha-beta-depleted transplantation in children. With 2 bases removed from V and 5 bases from J, the gap between germline ends came to 10 bases. This CDR3 comprises 13 residues. Germline V CDR1 and CDR2: MNHEY, SVGAGI. Unique molecular identifiers were incorporated when the TCRbeta library was constructed. TCRdb re-analysed the PCR reads in MiXCR, keeping a single row per CDR3 protein. This table has hundreds of thousands of distinct CDR3 sequences, 15% to 20% appearing once. This clonotype was detected ten times or more.

The V and J genes are TRBV6-5 and TRBJ2-7; D is unclear. This clonotype originated in a human donor who donated a stem cell graft to a child with acute myeloid leukemia. Source: PBMCs from the stem cell graft donor, taken from the stem cell graft. As DNA, the CDR3 is TGTGCCAGCAGTTACGTCCAGGCGGACGAGCAGTACTTC. Translating gives CASSYVQADEQYF.